This TCR beta chain was observed in a study of control samples from healthy donors and cancer patients. TCRdb keeps only in-frame clones here, not all; method: immunoSEQ multiplex PCR. The repertoire holds 250,000 to 300,000 clones, with over 75% as singletons. Germline CDR1 is SGDLS and CDR2 is YYNGEE. The V end was cut by 0 bases, the J end by 8 bases, with 5 bases between. CDR3 length: 12 residues. This clone has a single count. The chain combines TRBV9 with TRBJ2-2, with D unclear. Source material: PBMCs. The TCR originated in a woman aged 60-70 years with lung cancer. For the CDR3, the DNA is TGTGCCAGCAGCGTAGACGCTGGGGAGCTGTTTTTT. This codes for CASSVDAGELFF.